These T cell receptor beta chains were read from a single sample in a study of cytomegalovirus exposure and HLA in healthy donors. The assay was immunoSEQ multiplex PCR, and TCRdb's table has in-frame clones only and misses some. Among 35,000 to 40,000 clones listed, 74% were seen once. The specimen sequenced was PBMCs. The receptors originated from a man aged 25-40 years in good health and CMV-seronegative. CDR3s include the opening cysteine and the closing phenylalanine or tryptophan. A D gene is named only where the DNA matches it firmly. Clone size is shown for a subset of rows, as once, few, many or a class of expanded clone.

NA,TRBJ1-3,TRBV10-3,NA,TGTGCCATCAGCGCCACGGTTAATTCTGGAAACACCATATATTTT,CAISATVNSGNTIYF
TRBD2,TRBJ2-5,TRBV27,NA,TGTGCCAGCAGGGGTCGGACTAGCGGGGTAGAGACCCAGTACTTC,CASRGRTSGVETQYF
TRBD1,TRBJ2-7,TRBV28,NA,TGTGCCAGCAGTTTAGGCGGGACAGGGATGTCTCACGAGCAGTACTTC,CASSLGGTGMSHEQYF
NA,TRBJ1-2,TRBV28,NA,TGTGCCAGCAGGCACCCCACAGGGATGGTGGACTATGGCTACACCTTC,CASRHPTGMVDYGYTF
NA,TRBJ2-3,TRBV9,once,TGTGCCAGCAGCGTAGGGAACGGGAGCCCCACAGATACGCAGTATTTT,CASSVGNGSPTDTQYF
TRBD1,TRBJ1-5,TRBV28,NA,TGTGCCAGCAGTTCCGGGACAGACTTCTATAGCAATCAGCCCCAGCATTTT,CASSSGTDFYSNQPQHF
NA,TRBJ1-3,TRBV11-2,NA,TGTGCCAGCAGCTTACTTGGGAGCTCTGGAAACACCATATATTTT,CASSLLGSSGNTIYF
TRBD2,TRBJ2-7,TRBV10-3,NA,TGTGCCATCAGTGAGCGACTAGCGGGATCCTACGAGCAGTACTTC,CAISERLAGSYEQYF
NA,TRBJ2-7,TRBV6-1,NA,TGTGCCAGCAGTACGTCCCGGGGGTCAACCTACGAGCAGTACTTC,CASSTSRGSTYEQYF
NA,TRBJ1-1,TRBV7-2,NA,TGTGCCAGCAGCTTAGTGTGGAGTCTTGAGACTGAAGCTTTCTTT,CASSLVWSLETEAFF
NA,TRBJ1-1,TRBV2,NA,TGTGCCAGGGGAAGGGAGGGGACGGCGAACACTGAAGCTTTCTTT,CARGREGTANTEAFF
TRBD2,TRBJ2-1,TRBV6-1,NA,TGTGCCAGCAGTGAACCTCGCGCCCGGGGGGGAAAAGGCAATGAGCAGTTCTTC,CASSEPRARGGKGNEQFF
NA,TRBJ1-5,TRBV19,once,TGTGCCAGTAGCCAAAGGGGTAGCAATCAGCCCCAGCATTTT,CASSQRGSNQPQHF
TRBD2,TRBJ2-5,TRBV5-4,once,TGTGCCAGCAGCTTGGGGCTAGCGGGAGAAGAGACCCAGTACTTC,CASSLGLAGEETQYF
NA,TRBJ1-1,TRBV28,NA,TGTGCCAGCAGTGTCAGGGTGAACACTGAAGCTTTCTTT,CASSVRVNTEAFF
TRBD2,TRBJ2-3,TRBV7-9,NA,TGTGCCAGCAGACGCGGGGGGCTCACAGATACGCAGTATTTT,CASRRGGLTDTQYF